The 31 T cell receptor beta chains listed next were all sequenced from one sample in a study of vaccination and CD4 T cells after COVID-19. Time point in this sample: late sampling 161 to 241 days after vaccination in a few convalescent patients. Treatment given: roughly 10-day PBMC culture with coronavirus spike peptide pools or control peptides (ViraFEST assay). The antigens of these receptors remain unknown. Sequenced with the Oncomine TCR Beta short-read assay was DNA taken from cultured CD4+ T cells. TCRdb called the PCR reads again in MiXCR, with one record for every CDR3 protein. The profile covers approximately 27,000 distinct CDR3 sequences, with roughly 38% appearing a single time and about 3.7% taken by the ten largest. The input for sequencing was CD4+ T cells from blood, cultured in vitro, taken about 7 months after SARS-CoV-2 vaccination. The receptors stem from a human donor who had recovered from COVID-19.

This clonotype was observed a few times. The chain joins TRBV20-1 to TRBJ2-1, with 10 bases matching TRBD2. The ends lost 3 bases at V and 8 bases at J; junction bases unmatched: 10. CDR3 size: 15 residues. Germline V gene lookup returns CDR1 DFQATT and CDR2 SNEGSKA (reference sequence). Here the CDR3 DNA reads TGCAGTGCTAGCTTGCCGCTAGCGGGAGTCTATGAGCAGTTCTTC. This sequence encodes CSASLPLAGVYEQFF.

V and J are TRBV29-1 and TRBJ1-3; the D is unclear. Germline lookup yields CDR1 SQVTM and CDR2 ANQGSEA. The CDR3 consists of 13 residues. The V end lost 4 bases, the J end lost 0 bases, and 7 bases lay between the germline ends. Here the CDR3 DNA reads TGCAGCGTTGCCCAAGCCTCTGGAAACACCATATATTTT. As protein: CSVAQASGNTIYF.

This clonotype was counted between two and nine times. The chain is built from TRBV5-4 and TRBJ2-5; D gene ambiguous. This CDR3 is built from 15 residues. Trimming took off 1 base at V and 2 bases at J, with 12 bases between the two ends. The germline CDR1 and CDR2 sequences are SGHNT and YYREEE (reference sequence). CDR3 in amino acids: CASSLIQPGQETQYF. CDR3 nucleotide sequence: TGTGCCAGCAGCTTGATACAGCCCGGGCAAGAGACCCAGTACTTC.

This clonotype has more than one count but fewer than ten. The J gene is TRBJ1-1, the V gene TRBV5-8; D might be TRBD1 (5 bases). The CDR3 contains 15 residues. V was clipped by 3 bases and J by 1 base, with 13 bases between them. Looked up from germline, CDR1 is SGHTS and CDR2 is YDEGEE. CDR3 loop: CASSWDPGRNTEAFF. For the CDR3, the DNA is TGTGCCAGCAGCTGGGATCCGGGACGGAACACTGAAGCTTTCTTT. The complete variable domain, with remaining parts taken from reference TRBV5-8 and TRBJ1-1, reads EAGVTQSPTHLIKTRGQQATLRCSPISGHTSVYWYQQALGLGLQFLLWYDEGEERNRGNFPPRFSGRQFPNYSSELNVNALELEDSALYLCASSWDPGRNTEAFFGQGTRLTVV.

The CDR3 reads CSATQSYEQYF. In DNA form, the CDR3 reads TGCAGTGCTACTCAAAGCTACGAGCAGTACTTC. The V call is TRBV20-1, the J call TRBJ2-7; D not certain. The CDR3 spans 11 residues. Germline V lookup: CDR1 DFQATT, CDR2 SNEGSKA (reference sequence). The germline V and J ends were trimmed by 4 bases and 3 bases, with 7 bases remaining between them.

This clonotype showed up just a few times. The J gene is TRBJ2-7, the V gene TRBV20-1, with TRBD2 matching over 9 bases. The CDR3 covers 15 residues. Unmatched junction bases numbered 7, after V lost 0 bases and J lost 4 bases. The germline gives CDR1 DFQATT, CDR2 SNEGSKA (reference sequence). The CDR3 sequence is CSARDSNSGSYEQYF. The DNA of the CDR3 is TGCAGTGCTAGAGATAGCAATAGCGGGAGTTACGAGCAGTACTTC.

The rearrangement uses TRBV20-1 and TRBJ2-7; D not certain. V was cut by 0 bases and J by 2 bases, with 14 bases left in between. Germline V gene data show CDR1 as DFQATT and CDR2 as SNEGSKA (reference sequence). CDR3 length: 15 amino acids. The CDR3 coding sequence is TGCAGTGCTAGAGAACCCGTTTATGGGACCTACGAGCAGTACTTC. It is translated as CSAREPVYGTYEQYF.

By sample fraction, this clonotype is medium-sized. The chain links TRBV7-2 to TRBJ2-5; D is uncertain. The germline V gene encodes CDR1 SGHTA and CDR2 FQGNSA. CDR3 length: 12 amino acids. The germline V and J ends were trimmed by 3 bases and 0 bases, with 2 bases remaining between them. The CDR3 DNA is TGTGCCAGCAGCTTGTACCAAGAGACCCAGTACTTC. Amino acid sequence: CASSLYQETQYF.

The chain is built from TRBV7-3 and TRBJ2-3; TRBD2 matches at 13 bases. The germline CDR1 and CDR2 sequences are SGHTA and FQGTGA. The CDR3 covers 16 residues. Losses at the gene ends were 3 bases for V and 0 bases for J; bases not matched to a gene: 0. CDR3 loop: CASSLGLAGSTDTQYF. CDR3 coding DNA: TGTGCCAGCAGCTTGGGACTAGCGGGAAGCACAGATACGCAGTATTTT.

This CDR3 is CASNQGLNYGYTF. For the CDR3, the DNA is TGTGCCAGCAACCAGGGCCTTAACTATGGCTACACCTTC. This chain uses TRBV6-1 with TRBJ1-2, with TRBD1 as a possible D gene (5 bases). This CDR3 is built from 13 residues. The V gene lost 7 bases and the J gene lost 1 base, with 10 bases spanning the gap. The germline V gene has CDR1 MNHNS and CDR2 SASEGT.

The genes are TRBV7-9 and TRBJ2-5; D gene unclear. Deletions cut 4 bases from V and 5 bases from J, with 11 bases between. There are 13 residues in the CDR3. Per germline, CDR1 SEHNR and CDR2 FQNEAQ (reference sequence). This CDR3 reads CASSSSVRETQYF. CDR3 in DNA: TGTGCCAGCAGCTCATCCGTGAGGGAGACCCAGTACTTC.

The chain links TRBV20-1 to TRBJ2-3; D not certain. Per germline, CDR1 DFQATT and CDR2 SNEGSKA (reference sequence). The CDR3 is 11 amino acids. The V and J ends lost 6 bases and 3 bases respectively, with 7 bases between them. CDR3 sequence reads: CSAQDTDTQYF. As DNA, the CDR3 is TGCAGTGCGCAGGATACAGATACGCAGTATTTT.

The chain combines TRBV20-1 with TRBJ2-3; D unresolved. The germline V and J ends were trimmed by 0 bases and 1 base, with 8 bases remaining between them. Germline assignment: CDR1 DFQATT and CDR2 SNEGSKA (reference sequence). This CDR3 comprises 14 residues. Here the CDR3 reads CSARDSSGTDTQYF. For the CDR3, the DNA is TGCAGTGCTAGAGACAGTAGTGGCACAGATACGCAGTATTTT.

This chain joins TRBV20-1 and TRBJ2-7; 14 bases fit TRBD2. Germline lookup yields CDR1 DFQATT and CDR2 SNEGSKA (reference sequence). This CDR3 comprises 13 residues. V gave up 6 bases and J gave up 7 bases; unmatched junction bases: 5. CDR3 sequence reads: CSAGGTSGREQYF. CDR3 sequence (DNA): TGCAGTGCCGGCGGGACTAGCGGGAGAGAGCAGTACTTC.

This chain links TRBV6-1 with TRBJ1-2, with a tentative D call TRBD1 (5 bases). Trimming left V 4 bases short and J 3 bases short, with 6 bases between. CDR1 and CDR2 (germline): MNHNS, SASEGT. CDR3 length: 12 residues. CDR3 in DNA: TGTGCCAGCAGTGTCAGGGACTATGGCTACACCTTC. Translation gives CASSVRDYGYTF.

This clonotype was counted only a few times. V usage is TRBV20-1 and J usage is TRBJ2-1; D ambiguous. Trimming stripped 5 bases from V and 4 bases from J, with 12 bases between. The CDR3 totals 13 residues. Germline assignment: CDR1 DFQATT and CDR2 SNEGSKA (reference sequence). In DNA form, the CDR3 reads TGCAGTGCTCCTCCCCCGGCTTACAATGAGCAGTTCTTC. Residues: CSAPPPAYNEQFF.

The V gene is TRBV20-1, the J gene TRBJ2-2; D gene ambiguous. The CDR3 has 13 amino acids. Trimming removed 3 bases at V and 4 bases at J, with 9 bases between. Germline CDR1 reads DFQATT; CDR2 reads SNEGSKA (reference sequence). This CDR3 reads CSASRAGTGELFF. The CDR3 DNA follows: TGCAGTGCTAGTCGAGCAGGCACCGGGGAGCTGTTTTTT.

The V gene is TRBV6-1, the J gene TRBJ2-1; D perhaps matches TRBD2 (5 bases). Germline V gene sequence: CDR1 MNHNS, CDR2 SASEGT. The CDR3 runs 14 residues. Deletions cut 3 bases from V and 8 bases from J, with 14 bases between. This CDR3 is CASSEPAGPYEQFF. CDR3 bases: TGTGCCAGCAGTGAGCCGGCGGGTCCGTATGAGCAGTTCTTC.

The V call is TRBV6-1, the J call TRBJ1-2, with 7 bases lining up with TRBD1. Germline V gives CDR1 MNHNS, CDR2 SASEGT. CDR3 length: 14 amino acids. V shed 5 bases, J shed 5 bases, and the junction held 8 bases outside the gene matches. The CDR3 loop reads CASSLRTGEYGYTF. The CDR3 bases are TGTGCCAGCAGTCTACGGACAGGAGAGTATGGCTACACCTTC.

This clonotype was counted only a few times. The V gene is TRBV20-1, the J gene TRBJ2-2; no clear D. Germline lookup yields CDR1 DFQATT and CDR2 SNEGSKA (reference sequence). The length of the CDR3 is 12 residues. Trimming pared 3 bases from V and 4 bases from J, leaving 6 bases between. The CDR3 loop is CSARIPTGELFF. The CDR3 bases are TGCAGTGCTAGGATCCCCACCGGGGAGCTGTTTTTT.

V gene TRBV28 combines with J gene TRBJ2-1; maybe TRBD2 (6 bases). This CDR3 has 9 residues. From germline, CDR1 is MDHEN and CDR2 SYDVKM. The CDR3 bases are TGTGTCGGAGGGGCATCGCAGTTCTTC. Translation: CVGGASQFF. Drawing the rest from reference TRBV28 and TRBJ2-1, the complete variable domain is DVKVTQSSRYLVKRTGEKVFLECVQDMDHENMFWYRQDPGLGLRLIYFSYDVKMKEKGDIPEGYSVSREKKERFSLILESASTNQTSMYLCVGGASQFFGPGTRLTVL.

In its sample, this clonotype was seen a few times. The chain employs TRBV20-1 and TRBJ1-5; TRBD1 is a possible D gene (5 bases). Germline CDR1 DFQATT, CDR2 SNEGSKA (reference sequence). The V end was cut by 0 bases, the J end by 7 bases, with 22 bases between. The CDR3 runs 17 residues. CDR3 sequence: CSARDSRGGRVKQPQHF. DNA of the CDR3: TGCAGTGCTAGAGATTCGCGGGGAGGCAGGGTGAAACAGCCCCAGCATTTT.

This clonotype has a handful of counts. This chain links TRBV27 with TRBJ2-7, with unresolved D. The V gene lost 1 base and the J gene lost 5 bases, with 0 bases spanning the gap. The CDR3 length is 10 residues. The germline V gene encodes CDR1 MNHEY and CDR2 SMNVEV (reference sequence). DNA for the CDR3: TGTGCCAGCAGTTTATACGAGCAGTACTTC. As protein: CASSLYEQYF.

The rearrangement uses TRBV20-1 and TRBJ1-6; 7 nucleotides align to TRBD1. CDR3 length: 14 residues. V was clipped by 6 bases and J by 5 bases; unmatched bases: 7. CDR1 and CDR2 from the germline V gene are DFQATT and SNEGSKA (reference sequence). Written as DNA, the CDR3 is TGCAGTGCCGAAAATACAGGGGATAATTCACCCCTCCACTTT. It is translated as CSAENTGDNSPLHF.

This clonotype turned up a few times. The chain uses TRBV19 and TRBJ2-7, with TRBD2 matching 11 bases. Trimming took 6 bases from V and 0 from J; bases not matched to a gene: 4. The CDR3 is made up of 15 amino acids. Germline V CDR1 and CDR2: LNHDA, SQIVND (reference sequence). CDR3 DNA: TGTGCCAGTAGGCCTAGCGGGAGGTCCTCCTACGAGCAGTACTTC. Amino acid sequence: CASRPSGRSSYEQYF.

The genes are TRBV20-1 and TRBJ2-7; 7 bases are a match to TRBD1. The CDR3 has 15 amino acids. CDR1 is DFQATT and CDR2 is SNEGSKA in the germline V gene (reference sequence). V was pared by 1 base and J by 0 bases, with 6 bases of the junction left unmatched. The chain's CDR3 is CSARAQTGSSYEQYF. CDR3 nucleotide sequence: TGCAGTGCTAGAGCTCAGACAGGGAGCTCCTACGAGCAGTACTTC.

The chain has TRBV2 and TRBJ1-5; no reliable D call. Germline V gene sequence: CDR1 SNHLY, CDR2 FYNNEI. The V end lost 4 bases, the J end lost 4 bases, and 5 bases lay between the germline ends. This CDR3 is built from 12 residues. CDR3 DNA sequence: TGTGCCAGCAGTGGGGGAAATCAGCCCCAGCATTTT. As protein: CASSGGNQPQHF.

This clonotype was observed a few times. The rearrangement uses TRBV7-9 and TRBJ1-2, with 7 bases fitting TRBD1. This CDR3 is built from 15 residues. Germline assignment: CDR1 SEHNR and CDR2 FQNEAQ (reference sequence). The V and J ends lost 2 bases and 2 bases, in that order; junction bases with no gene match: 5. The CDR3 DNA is TGTGCCAGCAGCTTACCTGTGACAGGGAACTATGGCTACACCTTC. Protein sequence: CASSLPVTGNYGYTF.

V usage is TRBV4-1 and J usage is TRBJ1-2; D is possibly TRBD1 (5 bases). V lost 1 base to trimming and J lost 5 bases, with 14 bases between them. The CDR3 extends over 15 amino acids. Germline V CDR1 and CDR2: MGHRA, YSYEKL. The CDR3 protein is CASSQVLGATYGYTF. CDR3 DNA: TGCGCCAGCAGCCAAGTCTTAGGGGCCACGTATGGCTACACCTTC.

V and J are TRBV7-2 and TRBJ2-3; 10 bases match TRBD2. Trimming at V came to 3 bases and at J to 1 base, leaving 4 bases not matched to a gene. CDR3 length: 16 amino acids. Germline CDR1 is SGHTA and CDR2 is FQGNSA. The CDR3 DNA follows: TGTGCCAGCAGCTTTACTAGCGGGGCCCGCACAGATACGCAGTATTTT. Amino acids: CASSFTSGARTDTQYF.

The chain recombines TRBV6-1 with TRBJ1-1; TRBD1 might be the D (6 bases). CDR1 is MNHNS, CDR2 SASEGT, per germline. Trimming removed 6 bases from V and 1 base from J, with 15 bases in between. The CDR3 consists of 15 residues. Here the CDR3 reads CASRKTGITNTEAFF. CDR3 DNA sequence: TGTGCCAGCAGAAAGACAGGTATCACGAACACTGAAGCTTTCTTT.